This TCR beta chain was sequenced for a study of blood T cell repertoires in COVID-19. On the study more broadly: Samples came from the United States, Italy and Spain, spanning acute and convalescent COVID-19. PBMCs, B-cell-depleted T cells, or T cells were the source of the cDNA or gDNA that made up the material.

In the source study's methods: Reference gene primer amplification gave estimated nucleated cell counts. Assay used: immunoSEQ multiplex PCR; TCRdb lists only in-frame clones, some missing. V and J calls and clone size are as listed in that table; D and trimming were resolved from the DNA. The sample has some 21,000 clones, 84% seen once. Of note for this clone: The junction and the germline gene differ at one end; a read error may be behind it.

This TCR derives from a man aged 40-49 years with acute or convalescent COVID-19. Source material: peripheral blood.

CDR3 residues: CASSLYGGRGETQYF. The CDR3 region has the DNA TGTGCCAGTAGCTTATACGGGGGGCGCGGGGAGACCCAGTACTTC. This sequence joins TRBV7-3 and TRBJ2-5; TRBD2 is a possible D gene (7 bases). Germline loops: CDR1 SGHTA, CDR2 FQGTGA. This CDR3 comprises 15 residues.